This T cell receptor (beta chain) was profiled in a study of cytomegalovirus exposure and HLA in healthy donors. Turning to the study itself: An early data release held some 85 million unique TCRs from HLA-typed donors. Study-wide results and caveats: Sequence variants that were highly shared formed a cluster that was likely a sequencing artifact.

Use of 60 Vbeta and 13 Jbeta primers characterized the PCR. Here immunoSEQ multiplex PCR was the method, and the copy in TCRdb shows in-frame clones only, minus some. The profile shows about 270,000 clones, more than 80% of them singletons. V gave up 5 bases and J gave up 0 bases; unmatched junction bases: 7. CDR1 is GTSNPN and CDR2 is SVGIG in the germline V gene (reference sequence). The CDR3 spans 16 residues. This clone was recorded once. Its matching antigen is unknown. This TCR derives from a man aged 40-49 years in good health and CMV-seropositive. The V and J genes are TRBV30 and TRBJ1-4, with TRBD1 matching over 9 bases. The material sequenced was PBMCs. The chain's CDR3 is CAWGVGTGPTNEKLFF. DNA of the CDR3: TGTGCCTGGGGGGTAGGGACAGGGCCAACTAATGAAAAACTGTTTTTT.